This TCR beta chain was observed in a study of shared clonotypes between healthy human individuals (dated by TCRdb to 2020 to 2021). For the wider study: Two women and a few men aged 18 to 49 years were included in the cohort. Per donor, three plates each were used for CD4 naive and CD4 memory, two for CD8 naive, and one for CD8 memory. Blood TCR repertoires of about 5 healthy adults were deeply sequenced to estimate repertoire size and the extent of clonotype sharing between individuals. Libraries were prepared and TCR repertoires were sequenced by different laboratories using diverse techniques, in order to increase sequencing depth and limit assay-specific biases. Each donor's leukapheresis produced roughly between roughly 0.85 and 9.5 billion PBMCs.

CD8 naive samples were CD45RO-negative cells positively selected for CCR7, giving a CD45RA+CCR7+ population that excluded TemRA cells. The donors were healthy, HIV-negative adults who had no recently reported acute infections or vaccinations. Only Caucasian adults living in Nashville, Tennessee, USA were represented among the donors. After blood collection by leukapheresis, PBMCs were isolated using Ficoll-Histopaque density gradient centrifugation and then cryopreserved in the vapor phase of liquid nitrogen. Analytical flow cytometry was used to check the purity and quantity of each magnetically sorted T cell population. Genomic DNA was isolated from every sorted fraction and measured by UV absorbance on a Nanodrop 2000c. TCR CDR3 regions were amplified from genomic DNA by multiplex PCR using the deep immunoSEQ assay. Extracted genomic DNA from each cell subset was spread evenly across all wells of several immunoSEQ 96-well plates, with each plate serving as a replicate. Each replicate PCR for sorted subsets received about 180 ng genomic DNA, equal to about 29,000 T cell genomes. The purified libraries were quantified using a Qubit 3.0 fluorometer, sized with a Bioanalyzer 2100, and then quantified again using the KAPA Library Quantification kit. Each immunoSEQ 96-well plate was sequenced on its own single-read 150-cycle Illumina NextSeq 550 flow cell. The paper's data handling went like this. Because the immunoSEQ output included only junctional sequences and no quality scores, the filtering could not be the same as the filtering used for full-length reads. Sequences were annotated with PyIR, a Python wrapper for IgBLAST v1.9, and V/J genes and CDR3 were assigned using IMGT germline references. Any read was removed if the V/J assignment was weak (E-value above 1e-6), the CDR3 was missing, or the read contained stop codons, out-of-frame junctions, or ambiguous translated residues. V3J clonotypes were defined as sequences sharing an identical inferred V gene, J gene, and CDR3 amino acid sequence. To compute the percentage overlap between repertoires, the number of shared unique clonotypes was divided by the size of the smaller repertoire. RTK rarefaction, the Chao1 estimator, and Recon v2.1 estimates of unobserved clonotypes were used to assess repertoire richness. Generation probabilities for all TCRbeta clonotypes obtained by the gDNA method from a handful of donors were computed using OLGA. As stored in TCRdb, this immuneACCESS dataset retains in-frame rearrangements with V and J assigned. A fraction of the clones does not appear; measured against another copy, unresolved V genes explain less than half of the discrepancy, and the remainder lacks a known reason. Clonal size and the V and J genes are those of that table, whereas D and trimming came from the DNA. This sample comprises around 2,100,000 clones, roughly 94% of them detected only once. The biggest ten clones account for more than 0.9% of the sample.

General study outcomes and caveats: The small number of donors limited the genetic and exposure-history diversity represented. Pairwise subsampling led to the expectation that sequencing depth would affect the degree of clonotype sharing among donors. Across a few donors, roughly 5.1% of naive CD4, approximately 4% of naive CD8, 2% to 2.5% of memory CD4, and approximately 0.4% of memory CD8 clonotypes were shared. Even with the large sequencing depth, rarefaction of the sorted-subset datasets indicated that sequencing was incomplete. Estimated clonotype richness was generally larger for naive than for memory subsets. Only blood was sampled, and tissue TCR repertoires likely differ from those in blood. Clonotypes shared by all four sorted-subset donors showed higher generation probabilities than non-shared clonotypes.

Only one count was recorded for this clone. Its antigen is not yet known. It has no much larger one-base neighbor in the sample; base qualities were not kept. From the cysteine through the phenylalanine, the CDR3 covers 12 amino acids. Only CDR3 DNA is held: 36 bases, read in frame from base 1. Between the V and J ends, shortened by 3 bases and 6 bases respectively, the junction contains 8 bases. For CDR1 and CDR2, the germline V gene (reference sequence) lists MNHEY and SMNVEV. The sequencing input was naive CD8+ T cells sorted from blood. The cell subset or site label on this specimen signifies: CD45RA+CCR7+. The receptor's source is a man younger than 35 in good health. The chain couples TRBV27 to TRBJ1-2, with the D gene not confidently named. The CDR3 sequence is CASSFAGNGYTF. The nucleotide sequence reads as follows: TGTGCCAGCAGTTTTGCGGGGAATGGCTACACCTTC.